Described below is a single TCR beta chain sequence and its context. This clone was counted once. The clone's antigen remains unknown. No base-level quality is on record; no much larger clone is a single base apart. The V and J ends are trimmed by 4 bases and 5 bases, leaving 14 bases between them. For CDR1 and CDR2, the germline V gene lists SGHRS and YFSETQ. From cysteine to phenylalanine, the CDR3 is 14 amino acids long. Left in the record is the CDR3 DNA by itself, 42 bases read in frame from the first base. The data belong to a study of cytomegalovirus exposure and HLA in healthy donors listed by TCRdb under 2017. A note on the overall study: According to an earlier analysis of several hundred of the donors, about 170 million T cells yielded over 100 million unique TCR beta sequences and approximately 300 Gb of sequence data. About 300 gigabases of sequencing data and 70 million to 85 million unique TCR sequences were included in an early release covering about 600 HLA-typed donors. Of the 398 genotyped donors, approximately 80% fell in the genetic ancestry cluster associated with self-reported Caucasian donors. The aim of the study was to test whether cataloging public T cell receptors could identify signatures of past pathogen exposure. The study profiled the T cell repertoires of 666 subjects by immunosequencing and related them to cytomegalovirus serostatus. A separate validation cohort of more than 100 different subjects was used in addition to the roughly 670-subject first cohort. To predict cytomegalovirus infection status, the study combined high-throughput TCR immunosequencing, statistical association of individual TCRs with disease status, and machine learning. In a later analysis, previously published TCR beta repertoires from some 640 donors were re-analyzed and high-resolution HLA genotyping was added so that TCR occurrence patterns could be studied. Rather than using new phenotypic data, the later analysis identified candidate immune exposures from TCR beta sequences and from how often those sequences occurred across donors. An earlier analysis of around 540 of the donors applied high-throughput TCR beta sequencing to assess whether each TCR beta V gene segment acted as functional or pseudogenic. Alongside the repertoire data, information on donor age, sex, ethnicity and CMV serostatus was compiled. A later genetic analysis used genome-wide SNP genotypes for about three fifths of the roughly 700 donors, treating that subset as a discovery cohort. All discovery cohort repertoires had been generated using a single sequencing platform. Class I and class II HLA loci were covered by the typing at four-digit resolution. The number of donors typed differed by locus, with roughly 629-640 for A, B, C, DRB1 and DQB1, about 500 for DQA1, under 610 for DPA1, and under 490 for DPB1. A handful of DR-DQ haplotypes were handled as single units for association and clustering because linkage in the cohort was strong. Among roughly 400 genotyped donors of the cohort, an average of about 240,000 unique TCR beta nucleotide sequences was sequenced per donor, of which about 19% were non-productive.

The cohort comprised several hundred healthy bone marrow donors. At the time of sampling, all cohort members were nominally healthy, though unrecorded immune exposures were likely present. The donor tested CMV seropositive and was one of the 289 seropositive cohort members. A peripheral blood sample was provided by each donor, and peripheral blood mononuclear cells were used for TCR beta sequencing. The Qiagen DNeasy Blood Extraction Kit was used to extract genomic DNA from the blood cell samples. The library was built by means of the immunoSEQ multiplex PCR assay. A mixture of 60 forward primers for TCR Vbeta segments and 13 reverse primers for TCR Jbeta segments was used in the multiplex PCR. A multiplex PCR assay on genomic DNA amplified the CDR3 region of rearranged TCR beta genes. Amplified TCR beta libraries were sequenced as 87-base-pair reads on the Illumina HiSeq System. The published analysis was carried out like this. Across the 500 to 750 repertoires, a later analysis counted tens of millions of unique TCR beta chains, 9.5 million to 12 million of which were shared by at least two donors. A nearest-neighbor algorithm error-corrected the raw reads and collapsed the reads into unique sequences, merging closely related sequences to remove PCR and sequencing errors. To assign V, D and J gene segments, CDR3 sequences were aligned to IMGT reference sequences. For a sequence to be retained, a match of at least six nucleotides was required to both a V gene segment and a J gene segment. Rearrangements were classified as productive when the CDR3 lacked stop codons and remained in frame with V and J, and all other rearrangements were classified as non-productive. Following IMGT convention, CDR3 was defined as the stretch from the second conserved V-encoded cysteine to the conserved J-encoded phenylalanine. The earlier analysis of a few hundred of the donors excluded any sequence lacking an unambiguous match to a single V gene segment. In an earlier analysis of some 590 of the donors, a V segment was called functional when productive rearrangements were above 56.7%, and segregating when the standard deviation between donors exceeded 5%. A statistical classification framework was built to diagnose cytomegalovirus status from the catalog of TCR beta chain sequences. A later analysis assigned V and J genes by comparing TCR nucleotide sequences with IMGT/GENE-DB human TR gene sequences. The TCRdist pipeline was used in a later analysis to assign CDR3 sequences and most-parsimonious VDJ recombination scenarios. In a later analysis, each TCR beta chain was defined by its CDR3 amino acid sequence together with its V-gene family, and reads lacking a unique V-gene family were excluded. As a way to deal with suspected cross-contamination and a sequencing artifact, a later analysis dropped approximately 570 nucleotide sequences that were highly shared and had low generation probability. In a later analysis, a clonal expansion index for each public chain was calculated from normalized within-repertoire ranks of inferred template counts. A later analysis computed generation probabilities with a VDJ recombination model fitted to out-of-frame rearrangements, and checked the results against IGoR. A later analysis scored TCR-TCR, TCR-HLA and TCR-CMV co-occurrence with hypergeometric tests, applying a repertoire-size bias correction to TCR pairs. In a later analysis, false discovery rates were estimated by permuting HLA or CMV assignments 20 times. In a later analysis, co-occurring TCRs were grouped using DBSCAN, with TCRdist sequence similarity added in when clustering inside HLA-allele-positive subsets. Repertoires with fewer than 30,000 or more than 120,000 public chains, plus five repertoires with anomalous nucleotide sharing, were excluded from co-occurrence clustering. TCRdb took over this immuneACCESS table, retaining in-frame rearrangements with V and J assigned. Such tables are incomplete; in checked studies, under half of the missing clones stem from an unresolved V gene, and the remainder is unexplained. That table gives V, J and clone size, and the DNA gave D and trimming. In this sample the table shows fewer than 250,000 clones, over 65% of which occur a single time. The top ten hold 3.4% of the sample.

Results and caveats for the whole study, not just this receptor: An association between a missense DCLRE1C variant and V-gene and J-gene trimming of TCR beta chains was found in a later genetic analysis and replicated in an independent cohort. For the cohort, immune exposure information was limited to CMV serostatus. Roughly uniform sequencing depth across donors was assumed in presence/absence analyses, although this assumption may not hold. This cohort had only TCR beta chains sequenced, and the lack of alpha or paired-chain data limited which features could be detected. When HLA alleles, especially DR and DQ, strongly co-occurred, attributing TCR associations to individual alleles was difficult. The 87-base-pair reads could not distinguish some IMGT-functional V segments, including TRBV6-2 and TRBV6-3, so those segments were excluded. The classifier was reported to diagnose cytomegalovirus status with high specificity and sensitivity in both the original cohort and the validation cohort. Most TCR sequences were seen in very few donors, while some public TCRs were found in many individuals. Three of the identified cytomegalovirus-associated TCR beta chains were confirmed in vitro to be specific for cytomegalovirus antigens. At a false discovery rate of 0.05, a later analysis linked fewer than 20,000 TCR beta sequences to specific HLA alleles. Compared with equally common non-associated chains, HLA-associated TCR beta chains in a later analysis were more clonally expanded and had lower generation probabilities. Correlated functional status among segregating V segments might be attributable to linkage disequilibrium, but an unknown experimental factor could not be ruled out. According to a later analysis, parvovirus B19, influenza, CMV and Epstein-Barr virus appeared linked to several top co-occurrence clusters. A later analysis found that TCR association rates varied across HLA loci, with DRB1 alleles showing the most associated TCRs and HLA-C alleles the fewest. The earlier analysis of 587 of the donors excluded seventeen rarely observed V segments, including chromosome 9 orphons, because counts were too low. Compared with the approximately 710-donor mean, donors in an Asian-associated ancestry cluster had fewer N-insertions in productive TCRs, according to a later genetic analysis. A further reported finding was that TCR beta sequences accurately predicted the HLA-A and HLA-B alleles for most subjects in the first cohort. A later analysis found that most CMV-associated TCR beta chains appeared HLA-restricted, with HLA associations seemingly driven largely by CMV exposure. A group of highly shared sequence variants was considered likely to be a technical artifact of the sequencing pipeline. An earlier analysis of 450 to 750 of the donors showed that most TCR beta V segments appeared in productive rearrangements either about 87% or about 30% of the time, which broadly matched IMGT annotations. Because HLA typing was missing for some donors at each locus, association tests included only the typed subset. The study listed 164 TCR beta chains as associated with cytomegalovirus. The authors suggested that the approach could potentially be generalized to other disease states and immunological phenotypes.

This sequence originates from a man aged 40-55 years in good health and CMV-seropositive. The V gene is TRBV5-1 and the J gene is TRBJ2-3; the D gene is unclear. Sequenced material: PBMCs. The nucleotide sequence is TGCGCCAGCAGCCTTACCCCCGTCGGAGATACGCAGTATTTT. Its translation is CASSLTPVGDTQYF.